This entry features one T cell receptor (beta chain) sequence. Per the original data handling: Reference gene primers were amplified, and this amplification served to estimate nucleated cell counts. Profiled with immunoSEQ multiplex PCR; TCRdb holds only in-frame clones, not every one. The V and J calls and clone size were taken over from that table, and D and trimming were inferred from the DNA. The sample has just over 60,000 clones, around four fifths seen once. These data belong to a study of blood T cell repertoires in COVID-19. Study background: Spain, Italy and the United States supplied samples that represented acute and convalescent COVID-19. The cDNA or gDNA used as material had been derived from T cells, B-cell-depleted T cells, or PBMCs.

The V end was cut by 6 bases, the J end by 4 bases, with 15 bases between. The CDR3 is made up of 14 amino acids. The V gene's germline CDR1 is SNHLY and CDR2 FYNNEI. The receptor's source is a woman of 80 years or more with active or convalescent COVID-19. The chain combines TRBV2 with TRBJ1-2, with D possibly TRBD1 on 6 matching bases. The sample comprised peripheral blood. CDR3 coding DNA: TGTGCCAGCAGCCTACTACAGGGTGGCTATGGCTACACCTTC. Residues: CASSLLQGGYGYTF.